The entry below describes one T cell receptor (beta chain). Antigen unknown. Expressed TCRB transcripts got sequenced, as all isolated RNA was reverse transcribed. Only in-frame clones appear in the TCRdb table, and some are missing; sequencing was by immunoSEQ multiplex PCR. In the table there are roughly 230,000 clones, 9% to 10% of which are singletons. This record comes from a study of beta chain features in type 1 diabetes. Findings and limits, study-wide: In cDNA sequencing, cells with high TCR expression could be over-represented.

The CDR3 runs to 13 residues. The germline V and J ends were trimmed by 0 bases and 3 bases, with 6 bases remaining between them. Per the germline V gene, CDR1 is SGHDT and CDR2 is YYEEEE. The sequence was obtained from a woman aged 18 to 35 in good health. This chain joins TRBV5-6 and TRBJ1-1; D gene ambiguous. The sequencing input was naive CD4+ T cells from blood. CDR3 nucleotides: TGTGCCAGCAGCTTGGGGGCTGACACTGAAGCTTTCTTT. This codes for CASSLGADTEAFF.